Here is one TCR beta chain with its context. What it recognizes is unknown. These data are taken from a study of T-cell reconstitution after alpha-beta-depleted transplantation in children. Study outcomes and limitations: At one year after transplant, newly produced T cells mostly accounted for T-cell counts and diversity. Recipient T cells and thymic progenitors that survived gave rise to the high TCRbeta diversity observed at day 60 in some patients. Several hundred graft clones that had expanded were reportedly the source of alpha-beta T cells about two months after transplant.

The TCRbeta library incorporated unique molecular identifiers. Each CDR3 protein gets one entry after TCRdb re-called the PCR reads with MiXCR. The sample lists roughly 420,000 distinct CDR3 sequences, roughly 16% occurring once. V dropped 0 bases and J dropped 5; count of bases not matched to a gene: 6. The CDR3 length is 16 residues. In germline, CDR1 is SGDLS, CDR2 YYNGEE. The sequencing used PBMCs, mostly from graft donor cells, collected 360 days after TCRalphabeta/CD19-depleted stem cell transplant. V and J are TRBV9 and TRBJ2-3; the match to TRBD2 covers 10 bases. This TCR came from a boy younger than two who had a stem cell transplant for Wiskott-Aldrich syndrome, so the T cells may come from the graft donor. The CDR3 DNA reads TGTGCCAGCAGCGTAGGGCTAGCGGGAGTCGAAGATACGCAGTATTTT. Its translation: CASSVGLAGVEDTQYF.